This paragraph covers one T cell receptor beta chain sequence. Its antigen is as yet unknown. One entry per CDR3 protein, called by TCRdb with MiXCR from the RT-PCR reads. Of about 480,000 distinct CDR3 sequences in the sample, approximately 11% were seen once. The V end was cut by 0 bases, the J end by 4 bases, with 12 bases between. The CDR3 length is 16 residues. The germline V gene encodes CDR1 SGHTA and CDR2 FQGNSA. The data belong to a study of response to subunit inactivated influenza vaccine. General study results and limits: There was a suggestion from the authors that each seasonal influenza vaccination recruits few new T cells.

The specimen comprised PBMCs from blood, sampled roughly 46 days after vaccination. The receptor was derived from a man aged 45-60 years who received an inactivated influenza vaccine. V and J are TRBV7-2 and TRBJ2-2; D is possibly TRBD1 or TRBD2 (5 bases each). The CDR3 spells CASSLALGRTTGELFF. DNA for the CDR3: TGTGCCAGCAGCTTAGCGCTGGGACGGACCACCGGGGAGCTGTTTTTT.